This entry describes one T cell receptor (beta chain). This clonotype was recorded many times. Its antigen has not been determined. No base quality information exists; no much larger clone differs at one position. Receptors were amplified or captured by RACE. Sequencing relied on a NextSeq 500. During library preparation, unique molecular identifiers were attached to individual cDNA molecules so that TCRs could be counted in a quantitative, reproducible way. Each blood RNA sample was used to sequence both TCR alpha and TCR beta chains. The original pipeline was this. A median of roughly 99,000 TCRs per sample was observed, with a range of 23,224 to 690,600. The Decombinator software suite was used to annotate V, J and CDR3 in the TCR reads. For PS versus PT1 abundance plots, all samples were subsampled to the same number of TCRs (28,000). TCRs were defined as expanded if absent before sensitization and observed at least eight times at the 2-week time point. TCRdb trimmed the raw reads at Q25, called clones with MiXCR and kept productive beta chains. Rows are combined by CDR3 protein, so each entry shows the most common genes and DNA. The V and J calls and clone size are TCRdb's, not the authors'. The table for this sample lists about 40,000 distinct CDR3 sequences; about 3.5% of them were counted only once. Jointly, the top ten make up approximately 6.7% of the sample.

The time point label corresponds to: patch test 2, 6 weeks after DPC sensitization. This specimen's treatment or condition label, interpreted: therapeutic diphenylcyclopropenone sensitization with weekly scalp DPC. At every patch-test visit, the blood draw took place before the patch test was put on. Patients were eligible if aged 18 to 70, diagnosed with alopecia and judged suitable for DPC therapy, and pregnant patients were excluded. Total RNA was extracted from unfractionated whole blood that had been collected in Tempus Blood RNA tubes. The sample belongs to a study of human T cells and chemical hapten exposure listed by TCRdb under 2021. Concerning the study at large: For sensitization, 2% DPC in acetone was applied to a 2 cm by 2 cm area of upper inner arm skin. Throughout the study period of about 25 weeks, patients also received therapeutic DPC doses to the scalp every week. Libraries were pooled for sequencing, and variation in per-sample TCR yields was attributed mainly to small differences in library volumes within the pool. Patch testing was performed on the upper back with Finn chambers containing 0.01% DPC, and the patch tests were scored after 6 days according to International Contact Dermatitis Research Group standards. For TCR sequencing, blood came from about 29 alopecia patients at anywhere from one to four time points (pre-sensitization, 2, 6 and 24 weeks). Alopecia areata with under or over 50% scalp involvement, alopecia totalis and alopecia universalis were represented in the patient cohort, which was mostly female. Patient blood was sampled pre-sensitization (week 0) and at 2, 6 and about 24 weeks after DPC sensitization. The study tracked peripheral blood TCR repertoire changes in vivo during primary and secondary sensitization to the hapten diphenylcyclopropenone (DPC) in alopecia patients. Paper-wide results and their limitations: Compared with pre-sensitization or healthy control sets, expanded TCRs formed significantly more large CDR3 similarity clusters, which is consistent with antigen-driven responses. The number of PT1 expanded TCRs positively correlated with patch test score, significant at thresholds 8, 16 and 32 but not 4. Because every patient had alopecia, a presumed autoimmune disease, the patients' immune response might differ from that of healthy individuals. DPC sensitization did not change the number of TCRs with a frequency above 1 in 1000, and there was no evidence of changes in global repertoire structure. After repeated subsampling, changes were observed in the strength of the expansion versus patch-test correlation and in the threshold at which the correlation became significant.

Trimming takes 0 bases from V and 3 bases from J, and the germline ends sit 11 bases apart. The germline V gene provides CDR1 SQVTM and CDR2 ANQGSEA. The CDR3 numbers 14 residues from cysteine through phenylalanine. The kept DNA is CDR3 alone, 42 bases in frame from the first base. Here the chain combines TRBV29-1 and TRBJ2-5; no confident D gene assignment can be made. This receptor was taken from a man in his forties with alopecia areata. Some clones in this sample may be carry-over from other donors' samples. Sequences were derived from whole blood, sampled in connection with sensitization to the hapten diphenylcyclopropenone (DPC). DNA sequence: TGCAGCGTTGAAGATCGAGGAACAAAAGAGACCCAGTACTTC. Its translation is CSVEDRGTKETQYF.